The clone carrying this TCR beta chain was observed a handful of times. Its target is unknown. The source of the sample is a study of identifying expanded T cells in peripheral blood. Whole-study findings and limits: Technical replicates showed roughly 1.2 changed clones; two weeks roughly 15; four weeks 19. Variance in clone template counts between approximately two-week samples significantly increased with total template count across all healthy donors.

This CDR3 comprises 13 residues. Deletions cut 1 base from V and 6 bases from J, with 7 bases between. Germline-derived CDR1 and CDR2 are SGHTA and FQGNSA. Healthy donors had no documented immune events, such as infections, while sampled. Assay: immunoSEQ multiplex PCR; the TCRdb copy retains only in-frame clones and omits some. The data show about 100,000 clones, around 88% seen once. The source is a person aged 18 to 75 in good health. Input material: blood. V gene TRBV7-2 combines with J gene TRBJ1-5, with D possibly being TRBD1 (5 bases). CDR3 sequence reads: CASSLVGLQPQHF. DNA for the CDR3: TGTGCCAGCAGCTTAGTGGGACTTCAGCCCCAGCATTTT.